This section outlines one TCR beta chain sequence together with its context. The target of this receptor is not known. No base qualities exist here, and no much larger clone lies one base off it. This entry comes from a study of technical replicates of blood from several donors (dated by TCRdb to the late 2010s). Sequences SGHRS (CDR1) and YFSETQ (CDR2) are obtained from the germline V gene. V loses 0 bases, J loses 2 bases, and the germline ends lie 6 bases apart. CDR3 length: 13 amino acids, cysteine to phenylalanine. Only the CDR3 region is kept as DNA, spanning 39 bases read in frame from base 1. Library preparation was by the immunoSEQ multiplex PCR assay. The table comes from immuneACCESS by way of TCRdb, which keeps in-frame sequences with V and J called. Part of the clones is missing from these tables; in studies checked, under half for an unresolved V gene and the rest for unknown reasons. This sample gives about 34,000 clones in total; 90% to 95% of them show up just once. The ten largest clones add up to around 4.1% of the sample.

Rearrangement joined TRBV5-1 to TRBJ2-7; the D gene assignment is ambiguous. The source of this sequence is a human donor in good health. Some clones in this sample may be carry-over from other donors' samples. Sequenced input: PBMCs. The DNA sequence is TGCGCCAGCAGCTTGGACACAACCTACGAGCAGTACTTC. It codes for CASSLDTTYEQYF.